Given below is one T cell receptor (beta chain) in context. Its antigen remains unidentified. The CDR3 contains 13 residues. Germline V gene sequence: CDR1 SEHNR, CDR2 FQNEAQ (reference sequence). J was trimmed by 5 bases and V by 4 bases; bases with no gene match: 3. The sample belongs to a study of cytomegalovirus exposure and HLA in healthy donors. The study, taken as a whole, reports: As a later analysis showed, several of the most significant clusters appeared to be linked to common viral pathogens.

This PCR relied on a set of 60 Vbeta primers and 13 Jbeta primers. Sequenced by immunoSEQ multiplex PCR; TCRdb stores in-frame clones only, minus some. The repertoire holds some 71,000 clones, with around 74% as singletons. This chain joins TRBV7-9 and TRBJ2-5, with 8 bases that match TRBD2. Sequences were obtained from PBMCs. The receptor was derived from a woman between 25 and 40 years old in good health and CMV-seropositive. Here the CDR3 DNA reads TGTGCCAGCAGCTCCCGGGGGGGGGAGACCCAGTACTTC. Translation gives CASSSRGGETQYF.